This entry is about one TCR beta chain. Antigen specificity is unknown. A junction boundary mismatches the germline segment, possibly from a read error. Germline-derived CDR1 and CDR2 are SGHTA and FQGNSA. CDR3 length: 16 residues. This entry is derived from a study of cytomegalovirus exposure and HLA in healthy donors. Study outcomes and limitations: Follow-up analysis later connected one missense variant in DCLRE1C with trimming of TCR beta V- and J-genes. An observed cluster of highly shared sequence variants was recorded as a likely sequencing artifact. TRBV6-2, TRBV6-3 and some other V segments were unresolvable in 87-base-pair reads.

Both 60 Vbeta primers and 13 Jbeta primers went into the PCR. Profiling relied on immunoSEQ multiplex PCR, and the TCRdb table lists in-frame clones only, not all of them. Among some 150,000 clones listed, roughly 80% were seen once. This rearrangement joins TRBV7-2 to TRBJ2-2; 13 bases are a match to TRBD2. The source material was PBMCs. This receptor was identified in a woman aged 45-60 years in good health and CMV-seropositive. The DNA for the CDR3 is TGTGCCAGCAGCTCCCGACTAGCGGGGGGCACCGGGGGGCTGTTTTTT. This sequence encodes CASSSRLAGGTGGLFF.